These 15 T cell receptor beta chains were sequenced from one sample in a study of blood T cell repertoires in COVID-19. Assay: immunoSEQ multiplex PCR; the TCRdb copy retains only in-frame clones and omits some. The table shows fewer than 120,000 clones, with 88% occurring only once. Material for sequencing was peripheral blood. All receptors come from a woman in her forties or fifties with acute or convalescent COVID-19.

V is TRBV7-9 and J is TRBJ1-4; 8 bases map to TRBD1. This CDR3 is built from 14 residues. The germline gives CDR1 SEHNR, CDR2 FQNEAQ (reference sequence). With 5 bases clipped from V and 4 bases from J, the junction kept 3 bases outside the gene matches. CDR3 coding DNA: TGTGCCAGCAGCGTGGGACAGGATAATGAAAAACTGTTTTTT. Amino acids: CASSVGQDNEKLFF.

The J gene is TRBJ2-5, the V gene TRBV10-3; 10 bases agree with TRBD1. The CDR3 extends over 14 amino acids. J gave up 4 bases and V 5 bases, and 4 bases lay outside the gene matches. Germline V gene sequence: CDR1 ENHRY, CDR2 SYGVKD. The CDR3 spells CAISPRTGGETQYF. The CDR3 region has the DNA TGTGCCATCAGTCCCAGGACAGGGGGAGAGACCCAGTACTTC.

The V and J genes are TRBV24-1 and TRBJ1-2, with 8 bases aligning to TRBD1. J gave up 6 bases and V 5 bases, and 4 bases lay outside the gene matches. Germline-derived CDR1 and CDR2 are KGHDR and SFDVKD. This CDR3 has 13 amino acids. The CDR3 spells CATSVKDRDGYTF. In nucleotides, the CDR3 is TGTGCCACCAGTGTCAAGGACAGGGATGGCTACACCTTC.

V usage is TRBV28 and J usage is TRBJ2-5, with TRBD2 identical over 9 bases. Germline-derived CDR1 and CDR2 are MDHEN and SYDVKM. The CDR3 runs 16 residues. The trim removed 5 bases at V and 3 bases at J, leaving 10 bases unmatched. This CDR3 is CASSHPGASGKETQYF. In DNA, the CDR3 is TGTGCCAGCAGTCACCCGGGGGCTAGCGGGAAAGAGACCCAGTACTTC.

The rearrangement links TRBV20-1 to TRBJ2-7; D is unclear. V was clipped by 0 bases and J by 6 bases, with 6 bases between them. The CDR3 spans 11 residues. Germline lookup yields CDR1 DFQATT and CDR2 SNEGSKA (reference sequence). The DNA for the CDR3 is TGCAGTGCTAGAGAGCGCTCCGAGCAGTACTTC. Its translation is CSARERSEQYF.

This sequence joins TRBV6-1 and TRBJ1-2; D is possibly TRBD1 (5 bases). Trimming took off 0 bases at V and 6 bases at J, with 11 bases between the two ends. This CDR3 contains 14 residues. Germline V gene sequence: CDR1 MNHNS, CDR2 SASEGT. CDR3 DNA: TGTGCCAGCAGTGAAGCAGGCAGGGATGATGGCTACACCTTC. Its protein product is CASSEAGRDDGYTF.

The chain is built from TRBV27 and TRBJ1-5, with D unresolved. CDR1 is MNHEY, CDR2 SMNVEV, per germline (reference sequence). V was clipped by 6 bases and J by 3 bases, with 15 bases between them. This CDR3 comprises 15 residues. DNA of the CDR3: TGTGCCAGCAGCAAAACCGCAGGCTACAATCAGCCCCAGCATTTT. It encodes CASSKTAGYNQPQHF.

This clone showed up just once. The J gene is TRBJ1-1, the V gene TRBV12-3 or TRBV12-4; 8 bases match TRBD1. The CDR3 runs to 13 residues. Trimming removed 3 bases from V and 6 bases from J; junction bases left unmatched: 3. The CDR3 nucleotides read TGTGCCAGCAGTTTTTTGGGACAGGCTGAAGCTTTCTTT. This encodes CASSFLGQAEAFF.

The rearrangement links TRBV18 to TRBJ1-6; maybe TRBD1 (6 bases). The CDR3 has 14 residues. Germline assignment: CDR1 KGHSH and CDR2 LQKENI. V lost 1 base to trimming and J lost 14 bases, with 15 bases between them. As DNA, the CDR3 is TGTGCCAGCTCACCACTTCCGGGGGGCGAGGCCCTCCACTTT. It translates to CASSPLPGGEALHF. The full variable domain, with the rest looked up from reference TRBV18 and TRBJ1-6, is NAGVMQNPRHLVRRRGQEARLRCSPMKGHSHVYWYRQLPEEGLKFMVYLQKENIIDESGMPKERFSAEFPKEGPSILRIQQVVRGDSAAYFCASSPLPGGEALHFGNGTRLTVT.

The chain links TRBV5-8 to TRBJ2-5; TRBD2 matches at 13 bases. CDR3 length: 17 amino acids. Germline V gene lookup returns CDR1 SGHTS and CDR2 YDEGEE. The junction had 11 bases not matched to a gene; V was cut back by 5 bases and J by 4 bases. DNA for the CDR3: TGTGCCAGCAGTCCCGGCAGTAGACTAGCGGGAGGAGAGACCCAGTACTTC. Translating gives CASSPGSRLAGGETQYF. Full variable domain (missing parts from reference TRBV5-8 and TRBJ2-5): EAGVTQSPTHLIKTRGQQATLRCSPISGHTSVYWYQQALGLGLQFLLWYDEGEERNRGNFPPRFSGRQFPNYSSELNVNALELEDSALYLCASSPGSRLAGGETQYFGPGTRLLVL.

V usage is TRBV18 and J usage is TRBJ2-3; D gene ambiguous. The CDR3 covers 12 residues. CDR1 is KGHSH and CDR2 is LQKENI in the germline V gene. The V end was cut by 2 bases, the J end by 4 bases, with 4 bases between. In DNA, the CDR3 is TGTGCCAGCTCACCAGGCCCAGATACGCAGTATTTT. Protein sequence: CASSPGPDTQYF.

The rearrangement uses TRBV5-1 and TRBJ2-2, with a weak D call TRBD2 (6 bases). The CDR3 has 15 residues. Germline V gene lookup returns CDR1 SGHRS and CDR2 YFSETQ. Trimming took 5 bases from V and 2 from J, leaving 13 bases between them. DNA of the CDR3: TGCGCCAGCAGATCCGGGACTCAAAACACCGGGGAGCTGTTTTTT. Translated: CASRSGTQNTGELFF.

The chain recombines TRBV3-1 (or the pseudogene TRBV3-2) with TRBJ1-4, with D tentatively TRBD1 (5 bases). The CDR3 contains 15 residues. Germline V gives CDR1 LGHDT, CDR2 YNNKEL (reference sequence). Trimming pared 5 bases from V and 5 bases from J, leaving 15 bases between. The CDR3 bases are TGTGCCAGCAGCTCATGGGGCAGTGAAAATGAAAAACTGTTTTTT. This translates into CASSSWGSENEKLFF.

The rearrangement links TRBV7-2 to TRBJ1-6, with no clear D. This CDR3 region has 15 residues. V lost 1 base to trimming and J lost 10 bases, with 14 bases between them. Per germline, CDR1 SGHTA and CDR2 FQGNSA. The CDR3 spells CASSLGLVPVSPLHF. The CDR3 DNA reads TGTGCCAGCAGCTTAGGACTGGTCCCTGTGTCACCCCTCCACTTT.

The chain uses TRBV5-1 and TRBJ2-5; 15 bases fit TRBD2. Germline lookup yields CDR1 SGHRS and CDR2 YFSETQ. J was trimmed by 5 bases and V by 0 bases; bases with no gene match: 2. This CDR3 spans 16 amino acids. CDR3 coding DNA: TGCGCCAGCAGCTTGGGGGGACTAGCGGGAGGTGAGACCCAGTACTTC. It specifies CASSLGGLAGGETQYF.